These T cell receptor beta chains were read from a single sample in a study of T-cell memory formation after mild COVID-19. TCRdb analysed the 5' RACE reads with MiXCR anew, one entry per CDR3 protein. The table shows just under 150,000 distinct CDR3 sequences, with 15% to 20% occurring only once. Sequenced sample: PBMCs or a T cell subset sorted from them (not recorded which). These receptors were obtained from an adult woman who had mild COVID-19 (a few samples of this study predate the infection). Cell type and time point are not known. CDR3s include the opening cysteine and the closing phenylalanine or tryptophan. The order of the fields is clone size, D gene, V gene, J gene, CDR3 DNA, CDR3 protein. The D gene is left open where the match is weak. Not all rows give a size; the values are once, few, many and, for expanded clones, a class.

size: few; D: TRBD2; V: TRBV18; J: TRBJ2-7; DNA: TGTGCCAGCTCACCACCGTGGGCTAGCGGCTACGAGCAGTACTTC; CDR3: CASSPPWASGYEQYF
size: -; D: TRBD2; V: TRBV4-1; J: TRBJ2-1; DNA: TGCGCCAGCAGCCAAGATCCGATGCGGACTAGCGGGGGCTCGGGCAATGAGCAGTTCTTC; CDR3: CASSQDPMRTSGGSGNEQFF
size: medium-sized; D: TRBD2; V: TRBV5-1; J: TRBJ2-1; DNA: TGCGCCAGCAGCTTTGGCGGGGGGGCTGTGAATGAGCAGTTCTTC; CDR3: CASSFGGGAVNEQFF
size: -; D: -; V: TRBV5-1; J: TRBJ1-2; DNA: TGCGCCAGCAGCCTCGGCGTTTTGGACGGGGAACGCTATGGCTACACCTTC; CDR3: CASSLGVLDGERYGYTF
size: once; D: -; V: TRBV12-3/TRBV12-4; J: TRBJ2-3; DNA: TGTGCCACCTCTCCTTGGGGGGGCACAGATACGCAGTATTTT; CDR3: CATSPWGGTDTQYF
size: -; D: -; V: TRBV12-3/TRBV12-4; J: TRBJ1-1; DNA: TGTGCCAGCAGTCCAACAGCAAATAAAGCTTTCTTT; CDR3: CASSPTANKAFF
size: -; D: TRBD2; V: TRBV9; J: TRBJ2-1; DNA: TGTGCCAGCAGCGTAGCGGGGGGGCTTTTAGACAATGAGCAGTTCTTC; CDR3: CASSVAGGLLDNEQFF
size: -; D: TRBD2; V: TRBV7-8; J: TRBJ2-5; DNA: TGTGCCAGCAGCTTAAGACGGCGGGGATGGGGAGGGGTTGAACAAGAGACCCAGTACTTC; CDR3: CASSLRRRGWGGVEQETQYF
size: -; D: TRBD2; V: TRBV19; J: TRBJ2-1; DNA: TGTGCCAGTAGTATTATGGGACTAGCAGCCAAGAGCTCCTACAATGAGCAGTTCTTC; CDR3: CASSIMGLAAKSSYNEQFF
size: -; D: TRBD1; V: TRBV30; J: TRBJ2-3; DNA: TGTGCCTGGGCCCGGGACAGGGAAATAGATACGCAGTATTTT; CDR3: CAWARDREIDTQYF
size: -; D: -; V: TRBV4-2; J: TRBJ1-1; DNA: TGTGCCAGCAGCCAAGTGGGCGCCTCAAACACTGAAGCTTTCTTT; CDR3: CASSQVGASNTEAFF
size: -; D: -; V: TRBV5-5; J: TRBJ2-5; DNA: TGTGCCAGCAGCTTGGGTAGTCATCAAGAGACCCAGTACTTC; CDR3: CASSLGSHQETQYF
size: few; D: -; V: TRBV15; J: TRBJ1-5; DNA: TGTGCCACCAGCAGAGAACCCCAGGATCGACCCGAACAGCCCCAGCATTTT; CDR3: CATSREPQDRPEQPQHF
size: many; D: -; V: TRBV7-2; J: TRBJ2-7; DNA: TGTGCCAGCAGCTTAGCGCACAGCTCCTACGAGCAGTACTTC; CDR3: CASSLAHSSYEQYF
size: -; D: -; V: TRBV7-6; J: TRBJ2-7; DNA: TGTGCCAGCAGCGGACTGCGGGCTGACGAGCAGTACTTC; CDR3: CASSGLRADEQYF
size: few; D: -; V: TRBV3-1; J: TRBJ1-3; DNA: TGTGCCAGCAGCTCCATCCCTGGGGGTTTAAACACCATATATTTT; CDR3: CASSSIPGGLNTIYF
size: -; D: -; V: TRBV9; J: TRBJ2-1; DNA: TGTGCCAGCAGCGTACTCTTAGCAACCCCCAGTGAGCAGTTCTTC; CDR3: CASSVLLATPSEQFF
size: few; D: -; V: TRBV7-9; J: TRBJ1-1; DNA: TGTGCCAGCAGCTTACTAGGGGTCGGCACTGAAGCTTTCTTT; CDR3: CASSLLGVGTEAFF
size: -; D: TRBD2; V: TRBV7-2; J: TRBJ2-2; DNA: TGTGCCAGCAGCTTAAGCGGGGGGGGTCGGCCCGGGGAGCTGTTTTTT; CDR3: CASSLSGGGRPGELFF
size: few; D: -; V: TRBV7-2; J: TRBJ1-1; DNA: TGTGCCAGCAGCTTAGATTCAGGGGTCCTTGAAGCTTTCTTT; CDR3: CASSLDSGVLEAFF
size: -; D: -; V: TRBV7-9; J: TRBJ2-1; DNA: TGTGCCAGCAGCCAAGGCCTCGGTGCTGAGCAGTTCTTC; CDR3: CASSQGLGAEQFF
size: -; D: -; V: TRBV24-1; J: TRBJ2-5; DNA: TGTGCCACCAGTGATTTCAACACGGCCCAAGAGACCCAGTACTTC; CDR3: CATSDFNTAQETQYF
size: -; D: TRBD1; V: TRBV20-1; J: TRBJ2-2; DNA: TGCAGTGCTAGGACAGGGATCACCGGGGAGCTGTTTTTT; CDR3: CSARTGITGELFF
size: few; D: TRBD2; V: TRBV4-3; J: TRBJ2-3; DNA: TGCGCCAGCAGCCAAGCGGCGGCGGGAGGGCAGCATACGCAGTATTTT; CDR3: CASSQAAAGGQHTQYF
size: few; D: -; V: TRBV29-1; J: TRBJ2-7; DNA: TGCAGCGTTGTTCGGTACCAGGGGACTGAGCAGTACTTC; CDR3: CSVVRYQGTEQYF
size: -; D: TRBD1; V: TRBV12-3/TRBV12-4; J: TRBJ1-6; DNA: TGTGCCAGCAGTAACCGGGGGACAGGCAATTCACCCCTCCACTTT; CDR3: CASSNRGTGNSPLHF
size: few; D: -; V: TRBV20-1; J: TRBJ2-3; DNA: TGCAGTGCTAGTGCAGGGGGGGCCTTTACAGATACGCAGTATTTT; CDR3: CSASAGGAFTDTQYF
size: few; D: -; V: TRBV7-9; J: TRBJ2-1; DNA: TGTGCCAGCAGCAACGGGGTCGGGAACAATGAGCAGTTCTTC; CDR3: CASSNGVGNNEQFF
size: -; D: TRBD2; V: TRBV12-3/TRBV12-4; J: TRBJ2-1; DNA: TGTGCCAGCAGTTATAGCGGGGGCCCGGGGGGGAATGAGCAGTTCTTC; CDR3: CASSYSGGPGGNEQFF
size: -; D: -; V: TRBV7-3; J: TRBJ2-2; DNA: TGTGCCAGCAGCTTAATAGGGACCGGGGAGCTGTTTTTT; CDR3: CASSLIGTGELFF